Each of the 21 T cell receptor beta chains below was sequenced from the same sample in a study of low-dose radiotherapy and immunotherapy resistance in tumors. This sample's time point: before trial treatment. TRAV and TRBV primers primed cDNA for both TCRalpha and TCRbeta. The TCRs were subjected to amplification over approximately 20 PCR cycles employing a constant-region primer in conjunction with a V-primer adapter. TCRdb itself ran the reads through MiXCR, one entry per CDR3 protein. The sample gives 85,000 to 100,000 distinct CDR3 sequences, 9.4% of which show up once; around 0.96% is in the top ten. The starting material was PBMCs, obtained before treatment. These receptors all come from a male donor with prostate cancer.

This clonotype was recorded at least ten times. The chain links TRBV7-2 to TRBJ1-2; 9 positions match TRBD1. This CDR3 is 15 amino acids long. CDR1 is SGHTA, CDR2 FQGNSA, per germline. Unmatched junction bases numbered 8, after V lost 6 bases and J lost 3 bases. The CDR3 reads CASRPQQGADYGYTF. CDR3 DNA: TGTGCCAGCAGACCCCAACAGGGGGCCGACTATGGCTACACCTTC. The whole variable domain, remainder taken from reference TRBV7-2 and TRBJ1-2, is GAGVSQSPSNKVTEKGKDVELRCDPISGHTALYWYRQSLGQGLEFLIYFQGNSAPDKSGLPSDRFSAERTGGSVSTLTIQRTQQEDSAVYLCASRPQQGADYGYTFGSGTRLTVV.

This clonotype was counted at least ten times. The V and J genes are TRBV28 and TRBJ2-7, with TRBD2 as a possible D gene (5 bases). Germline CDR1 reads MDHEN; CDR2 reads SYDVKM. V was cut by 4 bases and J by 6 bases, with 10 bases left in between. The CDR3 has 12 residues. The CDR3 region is CASSSGLVEQYF. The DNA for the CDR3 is TGTGCCAGCAGTTCCGGACTGGTCGAGCAGTACTTC.

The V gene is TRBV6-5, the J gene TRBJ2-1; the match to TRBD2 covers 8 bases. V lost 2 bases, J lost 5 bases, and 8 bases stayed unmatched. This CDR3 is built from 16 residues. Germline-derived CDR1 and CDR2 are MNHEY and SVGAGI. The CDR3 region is CASSYESGRDHNEQFF. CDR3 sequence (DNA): TGTGCCAGCAGTTACGAGTCCGGGAGGGACCACAATGAGCAGTTCTTC.

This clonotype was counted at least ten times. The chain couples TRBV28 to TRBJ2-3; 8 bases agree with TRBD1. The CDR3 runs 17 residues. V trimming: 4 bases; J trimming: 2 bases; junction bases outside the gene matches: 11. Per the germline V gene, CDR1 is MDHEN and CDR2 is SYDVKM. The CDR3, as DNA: TGTGCCAGCAGTTCCCGTTGGGACAGGTTGGCCACAGATACGCAGTATTTT. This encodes CASSSRWDRLATDTQYF.

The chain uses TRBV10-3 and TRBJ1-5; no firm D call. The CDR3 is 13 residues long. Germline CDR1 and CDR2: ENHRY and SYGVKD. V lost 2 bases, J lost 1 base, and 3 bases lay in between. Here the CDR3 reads CAISEGSNQPQHF. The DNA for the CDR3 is TGTGCCATCAGTGAGGGGAGCAATCAGCCCCAGCATTTT.

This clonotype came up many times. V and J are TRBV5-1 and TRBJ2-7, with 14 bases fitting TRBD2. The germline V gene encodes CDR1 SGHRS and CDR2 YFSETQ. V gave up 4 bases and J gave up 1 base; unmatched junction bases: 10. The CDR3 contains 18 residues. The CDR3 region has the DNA TGCGCCAGCAGCCCAGGACTAGCGGGAGGAACCTTTTCCTACGAGCAGTACTTC. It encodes CASSPGLAGGTFSYEQYF.

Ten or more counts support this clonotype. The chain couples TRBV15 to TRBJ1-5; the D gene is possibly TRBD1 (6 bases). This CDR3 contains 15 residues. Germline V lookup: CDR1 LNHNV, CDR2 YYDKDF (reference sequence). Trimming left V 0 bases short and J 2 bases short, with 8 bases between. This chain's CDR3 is CATSRDPGGNQPQHF. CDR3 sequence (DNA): TGTGCCACCAGCAGAGATCCAGGGGGCAATCAGCCCCAGCATTTT.

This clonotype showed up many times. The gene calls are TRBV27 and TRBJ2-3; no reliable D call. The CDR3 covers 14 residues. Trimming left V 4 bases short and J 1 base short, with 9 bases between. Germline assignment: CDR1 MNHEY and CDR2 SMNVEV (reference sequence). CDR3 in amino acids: CASSWSRGTDTQYF. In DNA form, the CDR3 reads TGTGCCAGCAGTTGGTCACGGGGCACAGATACGCAGTATTTT.

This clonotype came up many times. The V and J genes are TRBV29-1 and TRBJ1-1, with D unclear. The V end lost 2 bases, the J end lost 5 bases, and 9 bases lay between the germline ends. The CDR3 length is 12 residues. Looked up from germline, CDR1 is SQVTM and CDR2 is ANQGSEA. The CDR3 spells CSVELGRTEAFF. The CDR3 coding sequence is TGCAGCGTTGAACTTGGTCGGACTGAAGCTTTCTTT.

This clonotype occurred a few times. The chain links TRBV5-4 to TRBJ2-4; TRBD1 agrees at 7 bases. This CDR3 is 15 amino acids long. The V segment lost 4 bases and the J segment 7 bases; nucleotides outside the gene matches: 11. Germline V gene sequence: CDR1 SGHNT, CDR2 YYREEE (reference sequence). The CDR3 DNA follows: TGTGCCAGCAGCCCTACGACAGGGCCGGGGAACATTCAGTACTTC. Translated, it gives CASSPTTGPGNIQYF.

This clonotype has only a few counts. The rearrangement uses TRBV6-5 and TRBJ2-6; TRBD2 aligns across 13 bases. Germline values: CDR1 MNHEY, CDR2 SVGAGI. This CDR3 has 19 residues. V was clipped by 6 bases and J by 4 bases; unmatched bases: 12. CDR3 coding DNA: TGTGCCAGCAGCCCCCCCCACGGACTAGCGGGAGCCGGGGCCAACGTCCTGACTTTC. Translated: CASSPPHGLAGAGANVLTF.

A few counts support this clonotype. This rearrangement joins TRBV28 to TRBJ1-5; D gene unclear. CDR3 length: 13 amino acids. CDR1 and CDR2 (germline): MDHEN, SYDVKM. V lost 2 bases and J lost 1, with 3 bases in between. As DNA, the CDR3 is TGTGCCAGCAGTTTAATGAGCAATCAGCCCCAGCATTTT. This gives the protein CASSLMSNQPQHF.

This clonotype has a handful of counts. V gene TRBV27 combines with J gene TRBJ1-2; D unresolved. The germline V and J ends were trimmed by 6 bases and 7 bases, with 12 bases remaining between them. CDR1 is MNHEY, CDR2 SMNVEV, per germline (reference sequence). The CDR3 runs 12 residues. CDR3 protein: CASRFGSAGYTF. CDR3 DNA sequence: TGTGCCAGCAGATTCGGGTCGGCTGGCTACACCTTC.

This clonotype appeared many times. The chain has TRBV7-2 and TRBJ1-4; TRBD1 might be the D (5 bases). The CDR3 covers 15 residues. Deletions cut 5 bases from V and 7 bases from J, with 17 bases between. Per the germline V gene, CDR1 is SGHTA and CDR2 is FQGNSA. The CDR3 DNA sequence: TGTGCCAGCAGCCCAAGCGGGGCAGACTTTGAAAAACTGTTTTTT. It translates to CASSPSGADFEKLFF.

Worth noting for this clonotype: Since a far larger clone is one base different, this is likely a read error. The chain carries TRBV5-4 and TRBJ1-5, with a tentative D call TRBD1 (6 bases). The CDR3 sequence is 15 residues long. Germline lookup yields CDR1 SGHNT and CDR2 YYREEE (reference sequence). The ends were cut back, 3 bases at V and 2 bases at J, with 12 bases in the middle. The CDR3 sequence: CASSSQGGGNQPQHF. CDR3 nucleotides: TGTGCCAGCAGCTCACAGGGCGGGGGCAATCAGCCCCAGCATTTT.

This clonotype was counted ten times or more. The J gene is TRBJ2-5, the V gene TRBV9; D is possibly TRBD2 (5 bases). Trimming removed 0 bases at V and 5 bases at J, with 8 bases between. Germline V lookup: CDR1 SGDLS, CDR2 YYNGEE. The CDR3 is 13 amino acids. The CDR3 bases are TGTGCCAGCAGCGTAGTGCCGGGGGAGACCCAGTACTTC. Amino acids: CASSVVPGETQYF. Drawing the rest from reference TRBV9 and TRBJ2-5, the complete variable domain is DSGVTQTPKHLITATGQRVTLRCSPRSGDLSVYWYQQSLDQGLQFLIQYYNGEERAKGNILERFSAQQFPDLHSELNLSSLELGDSALYFCASSVVPGETQYFGPGTRLLVL.

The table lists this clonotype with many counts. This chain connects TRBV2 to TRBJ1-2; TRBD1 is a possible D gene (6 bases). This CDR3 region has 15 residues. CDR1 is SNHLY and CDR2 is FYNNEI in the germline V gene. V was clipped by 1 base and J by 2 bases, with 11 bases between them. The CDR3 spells CASSEGAGANYGYTF. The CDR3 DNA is TGTGCCAGCAGTGAAGGGGCAGGGGCCAACTATGGCTACACCTTC.

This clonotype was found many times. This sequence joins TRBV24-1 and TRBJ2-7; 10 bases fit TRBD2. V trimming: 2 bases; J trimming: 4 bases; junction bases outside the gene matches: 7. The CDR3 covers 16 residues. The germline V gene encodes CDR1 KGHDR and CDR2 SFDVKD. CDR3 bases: TGTGCCACCAGTGATTCGGCTAGCGGGAGTCTATACGAGCAGTACTTC. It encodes CATSDSASGSLYEQYF.

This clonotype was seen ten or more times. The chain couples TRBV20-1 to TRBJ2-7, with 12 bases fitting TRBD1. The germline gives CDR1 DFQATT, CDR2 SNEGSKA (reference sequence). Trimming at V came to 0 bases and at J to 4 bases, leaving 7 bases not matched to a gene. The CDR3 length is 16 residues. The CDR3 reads CSARDLKGQGAYEQYF. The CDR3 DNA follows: TGCAGTGCTAGAGATCTGAAGGGACAGGGGGCATACGAGCAGTACTTC.

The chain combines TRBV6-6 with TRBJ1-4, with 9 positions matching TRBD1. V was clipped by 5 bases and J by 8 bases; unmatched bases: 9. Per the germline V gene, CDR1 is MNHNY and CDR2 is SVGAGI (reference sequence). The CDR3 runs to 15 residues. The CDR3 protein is CASSTQGALKEKLFF. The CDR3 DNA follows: TGTGCCAGCAGTACACAGGGGGCGCTAAAAGAAAAACTGTTTTTT.

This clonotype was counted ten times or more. CDR3 nucleotides: TGTGCCAGCAGTTTAACCCCCGGGCAGCTCACTGAAGCTTTCTTT. Its translation: CASSLTPGQLTEAFF. V gene TRBV28 combines with J gene TRBJ1-1, with D unclear. The V and J ends lost 2 bases and 4 bases respectively, with 14 bases between them. This CDR3 contains 15 residues. Germline CDR1 MDHEN, CDR2 SYDVKM.